Below are 31 T cell receptor beta chains sequenced from a single sample in a study of blood T cell repertoires in COVID-19. Assay: immunoSEQ multiplex PCR; the TCRdb copy retains only in-frame clones and omits some. Counted here are a few hundred thousand clones, more than 75% occurring once; the ten biggest clones make up around 10%. Sequences were obtained from PBMCs or T cells enriched from blood (not recorded which). These receptors were collected from a woman aged 50 to 60 who had recovered from COVID-19.

V and J are TRBV6-5 and TRBJ1-2; D may be TRBD1 (6 bases). Germline V gene sequence: CDR1 MNHEY, CDR2 SVGAGI. This CDR3 is 14 amino acids long. V gave up 0 bases and J gave up 8 bases, with 13 bases separating them. The CDR3 nucleotides are TGTGCCAGCAGTTACTCGGGGGGGCCGTGGGGCTACACCTTC. Amino acid sequence: CASSYSGGPWGYTF.

The chain recombines TRBV12-3 or TRBV12-4 with TRBJ1-1; the match to TRBD1 covers 9 bases. Trimming removed 1 base from V and 6 bases from J; junction bases left unmatched: 0. The CDR3 contains 13 residues. CDR3 in DNA: TGTGCCAGCAGTTTAGGGACAGGGGCTGAAGCTTTCTTT. It yields the protein CASSLGTGAEAFF.

This clone occurred once. V is TRBV29-1 and J is TRBJ2-3; 8 bases match TRBD1. The CDR3 length is 13 residues. The J segment lost 6 bases and the V segment lost 4 bases, leaving 6 bases of the junction unmatched. The germline V gene has CDR1 SQVTM and CDR2 ANQGSEA. The CDR3 sequence: CSVGQGQRDTQYF. In nucleotides, the CDR3 is TGCAGCGTTGGACAGGGGCAGAGGGATACGCAGTATTTT.

This chain links TRBV13 with TRBJ1-4; no clear D. Germline CDR1 and CDR2: PRHDT and FYEKMQ (reference sequence). V lost 2 bases and J 9 bases, leaving 7 bases between the germline ends. The CDR3 loop spans 12 amino acids. The CDR3 DNA is TGTGCCAGCAGCTTACTTAAGCAAAAACTGTTTTTT. Its protein is CASSLLKQKLFF.

This chain uses TRBV27 with TRBJ2-7, with D perhaps TRBD1 (6 bases). The CDR3 is made up of 14 amino acids. Looked up from germline, CDR1 is MNHEY and CDR2 is SMNVEV (reference sequence). The V end was cut by 3 bases, the J end by 5 bases, with 14 bases between. DNA for the CDR3: TGTGCCAGCAGTTTCGGTGCAGGGGTTAACGAGCAGTACTTC. It codes for CASSFGAGVNEQYF.

This chain uses TRBV18 with TRBJ1-2; unclear D gene. From germline, CDR1 is KGHSH and CDR2 LQKENI. V gave up 4 bases and J gave up 7 bases, with 10 bases separating them. The CDR3 extends over 12 amino acids. This CDR3 reads CASSLPGAGYTF. In nucleotides, the CDR3 is TGTGCCAGCTCACTGCCCGGAGCTGGCTACACCTTC.

This chain connects TRBV6-5 to TRBJ1-3; weak D call: TRBD1 (5 bases). The CDR3 sequence is 15 residues long. The ends were cut back, 5 bases at V and 0 bases at J, with 11 bases in the middle. The V gene's germline CDR1 is MNHEY and CDR2 SVGAGI. CDR3 protein: CASSPGLNSGNTIYF. For the CDR3, the DNA is TGTGCCAGCAGTCCGGGACTCAACTCTGGAAACACCATATATTTT.

The chain uses TRBV11-2 and TRBJ1-6, with D possibly being TRBD1 (5 bases). The V gene lost 3 bases and the J gene lost 7 bases, with 13 bases spanning the gap. Looked up from germline, CDR1 is SGHAT and CDR2 is FQNNGV. The CDR3 covers 15 residues. The CDR3 DNA is TGTGCCAGCAGCTTTGGGGCAGTGAGAAATTCACCCCTCCACTTT. It is translated as CASSFGAVRNSPLHF.

This rearrangement joins TRBV11-2 to TRBJ2-7; D unclear. The germline V gene encodes CDR1 SGHAT and CDR2 FQNNGV. The CDR3 runs 14 residues. V was shortened by 2 bases and J by 0 bases, with 8 bases between the two germline ends. CDR3 DNA: TGTGCCAGCAGCTTAAGTAGAAGCTCCTACGAGCAGTACTTC. Translating it yields CASSLSRSSYEQYF.

This chain links TRBV5-1 with TRBJ1-1; 7 nucleotides line up with TRBD1. The ends lost 4 bases at V and 4 bases at J; junction bases unmatched: 7. This CDR3 contains 14 residues. Germline CDR1 SGHRS, CDR2 YFSETQ. CDR3 nucleotides: TGCGCCAGCAGCCCTAGGCGGGACAGCACTGAAGCTTTCTTT. Translation gives CASSPRRDSTEAFF.

The V call is TRBV5-8, the J call TRBJ1-4; D is unclear. This CDR3 spans 14 amino acids. CDR1 and CDR2 (germline): SGHTS, YDEGEE. V shed 0 bases and J shed 7 bases, with 10 bases lying between them. CDR3 protein: CASSLVAVGEKLFF. In nucleotides, the CDR3 is TGTGCCAGCAGCTTGGTGGCGGTGGGTGAAAAACTGTTTTTT.

The CDR3 loop reads CASSLASGGPTSSYNEQFF. The CDR3, as DNA: TGTGCCAGCAGTTTGGCTAGCGGGGGGCCAACTAGCTCCTACAATGAGCAGTTCTTC. V is TRBV27 and J is TRBJ2-1; 11 nucleotides agree with TRBD2. CDR3 length: 19 residues. V shed 3 bases and J 0 bases; nucleotides not matched to a gene: 10. Germline assignment: CDR1 MNHEY and CDR2 SMNVEV (reference sequence).

The rearrangement links TRBV9 to TRBJ2-7; D remains unclear. Germline V CDR1 and CDR2: SGDLS, YYNGEE. V lost 0 bases and J lost 2, with 6 bases in between. This CDR3 spans 13 amino acids. CDR3 loop: CASSVAGAYEQYF. The CDR3 nucleotides read TGTGCCAGCAGCGTAGCCGGAGCCTACGAGCAGTACTTC.

The gene calls are TRBV5-1 and TRBJ1-1; D remains ambiguous. The V end lost 4 bases, the J end lost 2 bases, and 12 bases lay between the germline ends. In germline, CDR1 is SGHRS, CDR2 YFSETQ. The CDR3 totals 14 residues. CDR3 sequence (DNA): TGCGCCAGCAGCATATCCAGGTCTAACACTGAAGCTTTCTTT. Encoded protein: CASSISRSNTEAFF.

V and J are TRBV28 and TRBJ2-5; 8 nucleotides agree with TRBD2. The CDR3 loop spans 19 amino acids. V was clipped by 5 bases and J by 0 bases; unmatched bases: 17. The germline V gene encodes CDR1 MDHEN and CDR2 SYDVKM. CDR3 amino acids: CASSINARRGGPYQETQYF. CDR3 nucleotides: TGTGCCAGCAGTATAAATGCCCGACGGGGGGGGCCTTACCAAGAGACCCAGTACTTC.

The rearrangement links TRBV12-5 to TRBJ1-6, with 7 bases aligning to TRBD1. The germline gives CDR1 LGHNT, CDR2 FRNRAP. V lost 7 bases, J lost 2 bases, and 17 bases stayed unmatched. This CDR3 is 19 amino acids long. The CDR3, as DNA: TGTGCTAGTGTCGAGGGAGACAGGGCTCCATTAACCTATAATTCACCCCTCCACTTT. Translated, it gives CASVEGDRAPLTYNSPLHF.

This sequence joins TRBV27 and TRBJ2-1; TRBD1 agrees at 9 bases. Germline values: CDR1 MNHEY, CDR2 SMNVEV (reference sequence). V shed 4 bases and J 2 bases; nucleotides not matched to a gene: 12. CDR3 size: 18 residues. The CDR3 sequence: CASSSDRDRVIPYNEQFF. DNA of the CDR3: TGTGCCAGCAGTTCCGACCGGGACAGGGTAATTCCCTACAATGAGCAGTTCTTC.

This clone appeared a single time. The V and J genes are TRBV5-5 and TRBJ1-2; no definite D call. Trimming took 2 bases from V and 7 from J, leaving 18 bases between them. Germline V gene lookup returns CDR1 SGHKS and CDR2 YYEKEE (reference sequence). CDR3 length: 15 amino acids. CDR3 protein: CASSFLAGSESGYTF. CDR3 nucleotides: TGTGCCAGCAGCTTTTTGGCAGGCTCCGAAAGTGGCTACACCTTC.

The chain couples TRBV18 to TRBJ1-2; 8 bases line up with TRBD1. CDR3 length: 14 residues. Trimming at V came to 4 bases and at J to 4 bases, leaving 5 bases not matched to a gene. Germline V gene data show CDR1 as KGHSH and CDR2 as LQKENI. This chain's CDR3 is CASSRSQGAYGYTF. CDR3 nucleotide sequence: TGTGCCAGCTCACGGTCCCAGGGGGCCTATGGCTACACCTTC.

The chain is built from TRBV9 and TRBJ2-3; 9 bases line up with TRBD1. The CDR3 extends over 17 amino acids. V lost 3 bases to trimming and J lost 6 bases; unmatched junction nucleotides: 14. Germline V gene sequence: CDR1 SGDLS, CDR2 YYNGEE. The DNA of the CDR3 is TGTGCCAGCAGCGCAAGCCGGGACAGGGTCATGTCGGATACGCAGTATTTT. Residues: CASSASRDRVMSDTQYF.

This chain connects TRBV5-1 to TRBJ2-3, with D perhaps matching TRBD1 (6 bases). The CDR3 runs 17 residues. V lost 4 bases and J lost 1, with 19 bases in between. Germline CDR1 reads SGHRS; CDR2 reads YFSETQ. CDR3 protein: CASSSLTGGRGTDTQYF. The CDR3, as DNA: TGCGCCAGCAGCAGCCTTACTGGGGGCCGGGGCACAGATACGCAGTATTTT.

This chain connects TRBV10-3 to TRBJ1-1; a possible D gene is TRBD1 (6 bases). This CDR3 comprises 13 residues. V was shortened by 6 bases and J by 11 bases, with 19 bases between the two germline ends. The germline CDR1 and CDR2 sequences are ENHRY and SYGVKD. As DNA, the CDR3 is TGTGCCATCAGCAACAGGGATCCTCCGGAGGCTTTCTTT. Its translation is CAISNRDPPEAFF.

This clone came up a few times. V usage is TRBV5-8 and J usage is TRBJ2-2, with D possibly TRBD1 on 6 matching bases. The germline gives CDR1 SGHTS, CDR2 YDEGEE. CDR3 length: 14 amino acids. Trimming took 5 bases from V and 5 from J, leaving 13 bases between them. CDR3 loop: CASRVRTVTGELFF. The CDR3 DNA reads as TGTGCCAGCAGGGTTCGGACAGTTACCGGGGAGCTGTTTTTT.

This clone was detected once. This chain connects TRBV19 to TRBJ1-2; D remains unclear. Germline V CDR1 and CDR2: LNHDA, SQIVND (reference sequence). There are 14 residues in the CDR3. Trimming removed 0 bases from V and 5 bases from J, with 10 bases in between. Here the CDR3 DNA reads TGTGCCAGTAGTATAGAGGGCCTCAATTATGGCTACACCTTC. This gives the protein CASSIEGLNYGYTF.

The chain joins TRBV7-9 to TRBJ1-1; TRBD1 matches at 8 bases. Germline V gene data show CDR1 as SEHNR and CDR2 as FQNEAQ (reference sequence). CDR3 length: 15 amino acids. V lost 2 bases, J lost 1 base, and 3 bases stayed unmatched. The CDR3 here is CASSLTGQENTEAFF. CDR3 nucleotides: TGTGCCAGCAGCTTAACGGGACAGGAGAACACTGAAGCTTTCTTT.

The chain couples TRBV2 to TRBJ1-1; possible D gene TRBD1, 5 bases. CDR3 size: 12 residues. Germline CDR1 reads SNHLY; CDR2 reads FYNNEI. Trimming removed 7 bases at V and 7 bases at J, with 13 bases between. CDR3 DNA sequence: TGTGCCAGCAACGGGGCGGGGGTTGAAGCTTTCTTT. Translating it yields CASNGAGVEAFF.

This sequence joins TRBV27 and TRBJ2-1, with 9 bases lining up with TRBD1. The V and J ends lost 7 bases and 8 bases, in that order; junction bases with no gene match: 9. Germline V lookup: CDR1 MNHEY, CDR2 SMNVEV (reference sequence). The CDR3 is made up of 14 amino acids. The CDR3 coding sequence is TGTGCCAGCAAAACCGGGACAGGGCATTATGAGCAGTTCTTC. Translating gives CASKTGTGHYEQFF.

The chain is built from TRBV2 and TRBJ1-6, with a possible D match to TRBD1 (5 bases). V lost 7 bases to trimming and J lost 6 bases, with 13 bases between them. Looked up from germline, CDR1 is SNHLY and CDR2 is FYNNEI. This CDR3 is 14 amino acids long. The CDR3 region is CASKFREVNSPLHF. Written as DNA, the CDR3 is TGTGCCAGCAAGTTCAGGGAGGTTAATTCACCCCTCCACTTT.

The chain recombines TRBV3-1 (or the pseudogene TRBV3-2) with TRBJ1-3; D unclear. Deletions cut 1 base from V and 4 bases from J, with 8 bases between. The CDR3 is 14 amino acids. Germline lookup yields CDR1 LGHDT and CDR2 YNNKEL (reference sequence). The CDR3 loop is CASSQVPGGNTIYF. Here the CDR3 DNA reads TGTGCCAGCAGCCAAGTACCGGGAGGAAACACCATATATTTT.

The V call is TRBV6-5, the J call TRBJ2-1, with D perhaps TRBD2 (7 bases). This CDR3 has 15 amino acids. Germline V gene data show CDR1 as MNHEY and CDR2 as SVGAGI. The V and J ends lost 3 bases and 5 bases respectively, with 14 bases between them. CDR3 in DNA: TGTGCCAGCAGTTATTGGGGGGGCGAAGACAATGAGCAGTTCTTC. Translating it yields CASSYWGGEDNEQFF.

This sequence joins TRBV28 and TRBJ1-2; 7 bases fit TRBD1. The CDR3 is 15 amino acids. Losses at the gene ends were 1 base for V and 6 bases for J; bases not matched to a gene: 8. Germline V gene sequence: CDR1 MDHEN, CDR2 SYDVKM. This chain's CDR3 is CASSLSRTGWNGYTF. The CDR3 nucleotides read TGTGCCAGCAGTTTATCCCGGACAGGATGGAATGGCTACACCTTC.